This TCR beta chain was sequenced in a study of blood T cell repertoires in COVID-19. Study-level information: Sites in the United States, Italy and Spain provided acute and convalescent COVID-19 samples. PBMCs, B-cell-depleted T cells, or T cells provided the cDNA or gDNA that made up the material.

In the study's own analysis: Reference gene primer amplification in the assay estimated nucleated cell counts. Measured with immunoSEQ multiplex PCR; TCRdb has only the in-frame clones, and not every one. The V and J calls and clone size are taken from that table; D and trimming were inferred from the DNA. The sample lists around 75,000 clones; more than 65% were seen once. The CDR3 runs 13 residues. V lost 6 bases to trimming and J lost 3 bases; unmatched junction nucleotides: 4. The chain couples TRBV12-3 or TRBV12-4 to TRBJ2-7; 8 positions agree with TRBD1. The receptor was derived from a woman at least 80 years old with active or convalescent COVID-19. Input material: peripheral blood. This CDR3 reads CASRGQAYYEQYF. The CDR3 bases are TGTGCCAGCAGGGGACAGGCCTACTACGAGCAGTACTTC.